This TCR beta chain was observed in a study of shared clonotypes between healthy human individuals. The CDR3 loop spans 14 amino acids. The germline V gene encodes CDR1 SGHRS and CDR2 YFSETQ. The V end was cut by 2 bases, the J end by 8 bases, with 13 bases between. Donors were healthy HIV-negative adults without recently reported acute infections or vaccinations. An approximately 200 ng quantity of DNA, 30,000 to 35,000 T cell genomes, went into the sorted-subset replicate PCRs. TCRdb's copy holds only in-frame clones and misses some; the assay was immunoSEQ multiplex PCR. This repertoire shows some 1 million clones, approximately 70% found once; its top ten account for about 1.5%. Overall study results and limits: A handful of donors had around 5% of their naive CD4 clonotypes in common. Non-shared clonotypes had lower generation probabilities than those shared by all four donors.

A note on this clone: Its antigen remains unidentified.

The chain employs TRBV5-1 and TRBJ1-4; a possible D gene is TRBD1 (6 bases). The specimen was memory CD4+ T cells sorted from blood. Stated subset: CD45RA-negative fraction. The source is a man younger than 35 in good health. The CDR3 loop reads CASSFPGVGEKLFF. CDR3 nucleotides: TGCGCCAGCAGCTTTCCAGGGGTCGGAGAAAAACTGTTTTTT.